A single sample is the source of the 15 T cell receptor beta chains below, sequenced in a study of blood T cells in healthy people across ages. Combining a sample-barcoded 5' primer with a J-beta primer mix, a second PCR ran for roughly 6 to 12 cycles. A single record per CDR3 protein comes from TCRdb applying MiXCR to the 5' RACE reads. The table has hundreds of thousands of distinct CDR3 sequences, 32% seen once. The specimen was blood. These receptors all come from a woman older than 75 in good health.

This clonotype appeared many times. This sequence joins TRBV12-3 or TRBV12-4 and TRBJ2-4, with 8 positions matching TRBD1. The length of the CDR3 is 16 residues. The J segment lost 0 bases and the V segment lost 6 bases, leaving 7 bases of the junction unmatched. The CDR3 loop is CASSGTGGVAKNIQYF. In DNA form, the CDR3 reads TGTGCCAGCAGCGGGACAGGAGGAGTAGCCAAAAACATTCAGTACTTC.

This clonotype was observed a handful of times. This rearrangement joins TRBV6-5 to TRBJ2-3, with a weak D call TRBD2 (6 bases). The germline V gene has CDR1 MNHEY and CDR2 SVGAGI. This CDR3 comprises 13 residues. V gave up 0 bases and J gave up 6 bases, with 7 bases separating them. The CDR3 coding sequence is TGTGCCAGCAGTTACTCGGGGAGGGATACGCAGTATTTT. Its translation: CASSYSGRDTQYF.

This chain joins TRBV2 and TRBJ2-2; the D is unclear. Per germline, CDR1 SNHLY and CDR2 FYNNEI. V was pared by 7 bases and J by 1 base, with 4 bases between. This CDR3 has 12 amino acids. The CDR3 region has the DNA TGTGCCAGCATGCAGAACACCGGGGAGCTGTTTTTT. It is translated as CASMQNTGELFF.

Many counts were recorded for this clonotype. The J gene is TRBJ2-1, the V gene TRBV9; 9 bases match TRBD1. Germline-derived CDR1 and CDR2 are SGDLS and YYNGEE. The V and J ends lost 2 bases and 3 bases, in that order; junction bases with no gene match: 6. There are 16 residues in the CDR3. The CDR3 spells CASSVLPGQGYNEQFF. The CDR3 nucleotides are TGTGCCAGCAGCGTTCTACCGGGACAGGGCTACAATGAGCAGTTCTTC.

This clonotype has a count of ten or more. This chain connects TRBV15 to TRBJ2-6; D possibly corresponds to TRBD2 (7 bases). Trimming cost V 3 bases and J 4 bases, with 10 bases left between them. In germline, CDR1 is LNHNV, CDR2 YYDKDF (reference sequence). The CDR3 loop spans 15 amino acids. The CDR3 reads CATSRGGRGANVLTF. DNA for the CDR3: TGTGCCACCAGCAGGGGGGGGCGAGGGGCCAACGTCCTGACTTTC. Using reference TRBV15 and TRBJ2-6 for the parts outside the CDR3, the full variable domain is DAMVIQNPRYQVTQFGKPVTLSCSQTLNHNVMYWYQQKSSQAPKLLFHYYDKDFNNEADTPDNFQSRRPNTSFCFLDIRSPGLGDTAMYLCATSRGGRGANVLTFGAGSRLTVL.

This clonotype has a count of ten or more. The chain couples TRBV27 to TRBJ2-7; 14 bases match TRBD2. The CDR3 is 18 residues long. Germline CDR1 MNHEY, CDR2 SMNVEV (reference sequence). The trim removed 5 bases at V and 1 base at J, leaving 10 bases unmatched. The CDR3 region has the DNA TGTGCCAGCAGTCCCAGGACTAGCGGGGGGATATTATCCTACGAGCAGTACTTC. Protein sequence: CASSPRTSGGILSYEQYF.

This clonotype was picked up many times. The chain has TRBV7-8 and TRBJ1-2; 9 bases are shared with TRBD1. The CDR3 length is 14 residues. V lost 3 bases, J lost 5 bases, and 4 bases stayed unmatched. From germline, CDR1 is SGHVS and CDR2 FQNEAQ. The CDR3 DNA reads TGTGCCAGCAGCTTGACAGGGGGGGAGTATGGCTACACCTTC. This codes for CASSLTGGEYGYTF.

The chain uses TRBV20-1 and TRBJ2-5, with 8 bases that match TRBD2. The CDR3 sequence is 19 residues long. In germline, CDR1 is DFQATT, CDR2 SNEGSKA (reference sequence). V shed 0 bases, J shed 0 bases, and the junction held 15 bases outside the gene matches. The CDR3 DNA is TGCAGTGCTAGAGATCGGGGCGGTACTAGCGGAGCGTACCAAGAGACCCAGTACTTC. It specifies CSARDRGGTSGAYQETQYF.

In its sample, this clonotype was seen many times. The genes are TRBV4-2 and TRBJ2-5; 8 bases fit TRBD1. CDR1 is LGHNA and CDR2 is YNFKEQ in the germline V gene. The trim removed 0 bases at V and 1 base at J, leaving 1 base unmatched. The CDR3 covers 15 residues. DNA for the CDR3: TGTGCCAGCAGCCAAGAACAGGGGGGCCAAGAGACCCAGTACTTC. It translates to CASSQEQGGQETQYF.

The sample holds a few counts of this clonotype. The CDR3 nucleotides read TGTGCCAGCAGCCAAAGGCCCAGCCGTACCTACAATGAGCAGTACTTC. It codes for CASSQRPSRTYNEQYF. The chain is built from TRBV27 and TRBJ2-1; D not resolved. The J call could be wrong; TRBJ2-7 is a better fit for the DNA end. Germline values: CDR1 MNHEY, CDR2 SMNVEV (reference sequence). The CDR3 consists of 16 residues.

The V gene is TRBV4-1, the J gene TRBJ2-7; 8 bases align to TRBD2. Germline loops: CDR1 MGHRA, CDR2 YSYEKL. The CDR3 extends over 14 amino acids. The V gene end was trimmed by 1 base and the J gene end by 1 base; junction bases not matched to a gene: 0. CDR3 region: CASSQVAGSYEQYF. CDR3 DNA: TGCGCCAGCAGCCAAGTAGCGGGATCCTACGAGCAGTACTTC.

This clonotype occurred once. CDR3 in amino acids: CASSLKGGRTGELFF. DNA of the CDR3: TGTGCCAGCAGCTTAAAAGGGGGGCGGACCGGGGAGCTGTTTTTT. The chain couples TRBV7-3 to TRBJ2-2, with D perhaps assigned TRBD1 or TRBD2 (6 bases each). Per germline, CDR1 SGHTA and CDR2 FQGTGA. The germline V and J ends were trimmed by 1 base and 5 bases, with 11 bases remaining between them. The CDR3 consists of 15 residues. The entire variable domain, with the rest obtained from reference TRBV7-3 and TRBJ2-2, is as follows: GAGVSQTPSNKVTEKGKYVELRCDPISGHTALYWYRQSLGQGPEFLIYFQGTGAADDSGLPNDRFFAVRPEGSVSTLKIQRTERGDSAVYLCASSLKGGRTGELFFGEGSRLTVL.

Note on this clonotype: The limits of the CDR3 on the DNA are not certain, so only TCRdb's listed CDR3 is given. Here the CDR3 reads CAWGQGAKNIQDF. V gene TRBV30 combines with J gene TRBJ2-4; TRBD1 was called by the table and not checked on the DNA. The CDR3 region is 13 residues in length, termini included. Germline V gene data show CDR1 as GTSNPN and CDR2 as SVGIG (reference sequence).

This clonotype was found many times. The chain recombines TRBV28 with TRBJ1-2, with a possible D match to TRBD1 (6 bases). The CDR3 is 14 amino acids. Germline CDR1 MDHEN, CDR2 SYDVKM. Between the trimmed V and J ends, which lost 7 bases and 4 bases, there was a span of 16 bases. DNA of the CDR3: TGTGCCAGCAAGAAAGGGACACTAGGCTATGGCTACACCTTC. Translating it yields CASKKGTLGYGYTF.

This clonotype occurred many times. V is TRBV2 and J is TRBJ2-7, with a tentative D call TRBD2 (5 bases). Germline loops: CDR1 SNHLY, CDR2 FYNNEI. V dropped 3 bases and J dropped 2 bases, with 11 bases sitting between them. CDR3 length: 14 amino acids. The CDR3 coding sequence is TGTGCCAGCAGTGAGGGAAGGACTGCCTACGAGCAGTACTTC. It yields the protein CASSEGRTAYEQYF.